These T cell receptor beta chains were read from a single sample in a study of blood T cell repertoires in COVID-19. TCRdb's copy holds only in-frame clones and misses some; the assay was immunoSEQ multiplex PCR. In the table there are 410,000 or so clones, about 89% of which are singletons. Source material: peripheral blood. All receptors derive from a middle-aged woman with COVID-19, enrolled during active disease. Both conserved end residues are part of each CDR3. The D gene is left open where the match is weak. Where a row states a size, it is once, few, many or the class of an expanded clone; other rows omit it.

NA,TRBJ1-2,once,13,TRBV27,CASSLQGWDGYTF,TGTGCCAGCAGTTTACAGGGATGGGATGGCTACACCTTC
NA,TRBJ2-3,NA,15,TRBV30,CAWSPGGPSTDTQYF,TGTGCCTGGAGCCCCGGGGGGCCAAGCACAGATACGCAGTATTTT
TRBD2,TRBJ2-1,NA,16,TRBV4-3,CASSQEPSGGYNEQFF,TGCGCCAGCAGCCAAGAACCTAGCGGGGGGTACAATGAGCAGTTCTTC
NA,TRBJ1-3,NA,17,TRBV7-8,CASSPETGGLSGNTIYF,TGTGCCAGCAGCCCAGAAACAGGAGGGCTCTCGGGAAACACCATATATTTT
NA,TRBJ1-2,NA,13,TRBV12-5,CASGLGGTYGYTF,TGTGCTAGTGGGCTGGGGGGGACCTATGGCTACACCTTC
NA,TRBJ1-1,NA,13,TRBV2,CASSLGGNTEAFF,TGTGCCAGCTCCTTAGGGGGGAACACTGAAGCTTTCTTT
TRBD1,TRBJ2-1,NA,13,TRBV10-3,CATLRQGWDEQFF,TGTGCCACCTTAAGACAGGGTTGGGATGAGCAGTTCTTC
TRBD1,TRBJ1-3,NA,16,TRBV29-1,CSVYPRDRVDGNTIYF,TGCAGCGTTTACCCCCGGGACAGGGTGGATGGAAACACCATATATTTT
TRBD1,TRBJ2-3,NA,15,TRBV7-2,CASSPRTGSTDTQYF,TGTGCCAGCAGCCCCCGGACAGGGTCCACAGATACGCAGTATTTT
TRBD1,TRBJ1-5,NA,15,TRBV7-2,CASSTFSRGLGPQHF,TGTGCCAGCAGCACATTTTCCAGGGGGCTGGGGCCCCAGCATTTT
NA,TRBJ1-5,NA,12,TRBV5-6,CASSFDTQPQHF,TGTGCCAGCAGCTTCGACACCCAGCCCCAGCATTTT
TRBD2,TRBJ2-7,NA,16,TRBV6-2/TRBV6-3,CASSSARDYPIYEQYF,TGTGCCAGCAGCTCCGCCCGGGACTACCCTATTTACGAGCAGTACTTC
TRBD1,TRBJ1-4,NA,13,TRBV4-3,CASSQQQGVELFF,TGCGCCAGCAGCCAACAACAGGGGGTAGAACTGTTTTTT
TRBD1,TRBJ1-1,NA,15,TRBV11-2,CASSQGARVYTEAFF,TGTGCCAGCAGCCAGGGGGCCAGGGTGTACACTGAAGCTTTCTTT
NA,TRBJ1-1,NA,15,TRBV6-5,CASSYRGLMNTEAFF,TGTGCCAGCAGTTACAGAGGGCTTATGAACACTGAAGCTTTCTTT
NA,TRBJ1-5,many,14,TRBV7-9,CASSLDGFNQPQHF,TGTGCCAGCAGCTTAGACGGGTTCAATCAGCCCCAGCATTTT
TRBD2,TRBJ2-7,NA,14,TRBV29-1,CSVRTSGGYYEQYF,TGCAGCGTCCGGACTAGCGGGGGCTACTACGAGCAGTACTTC
TRBD1,TRBJ1-5,NA,12,TRBV27,CASSMAGGPQHF,TGTGCCAGCAGTATGGCAGGGGGCCCCCAGCATTTT
TRBD2,TRBJ2-5,NA,13,TRBV7-3,CASSPGLAGTQYF,TGTGCCAGCAGCCCCGGACTAGCGGGGACCCAGTACTTC
NA,TRBJ1-6,NA,16,TRBV19,CASRHPQAATSSPLHF,TGTGCCAGTAGACACCCGCAGGCCGCTACGAGTTCACCCCTCCACTTT
NA,TRBJ1-2,NA,15,TRBV7-6,CASSPRVGGAYGYTF,TGTGCCAGCAGCCCCCGGGTGGGGGGGGCCTATGGCTACACCTTC
TRBD1,TRBJ2-5,NA,13,TRBV5-4,CASSGGTGETQYF,TGTGCCAGCAGCGGCGGGACAGGAGAGACCCAGTACTTC
TRBD2,TRBJ2-1,NA,16,TRBV7-9,CASSPGGRGGMDEQFF,TGTGCCAGCAGCCCCGGGGGGCGGGGGGGCATGGATGAGCAGTTCTTC
NA,TRBJ1-5,NA,15,TRBV19,CASSISSNSNQPQHF,TGTGCCAGTAGTATATCCAGTAATAGCAATCAGCCCCAGCATTTT
TRBD1,TRBJ2-7,NA,13,TRBV7-2,CASSLRPRDRTYF,TGTGCCAGCAGCTTGCGCCCTCGGGACAGAACGTACTTC
TRBD1,TRBJ1-5,NA,16,TRBV7-8,CASSRGTGDLGQPQHF,TGTGCCAGCAGCCGCGGGACAGGGGATTTGGGTCAGCCCCAGCATTTT
TRBD2,TRBJ2-1,NA,17,TRBV12-5,CASGLVLAGGPLNEQFF,TGTGCTAGTGGTTTGGTACTAGCGGGGGGGCCACTCAATGAGCAGTTCTTC
NA,TRBJ1-1,once,11,TRBV30,CAWRRPTEAFF,TGTGCCTGGAGGAGGCCCACTGAAGCTTTCTTT
NA,TRBJ2-3,few,14,TRBV29-1,CSVPGLLLTDTQYF,TGCAGCGTTCCCGGACTTCTTCTCACAGATACGCAGTATTTT
NA,TRBJ1-4,NA,14,TRBV27,CASSFVSPNEKLFF,TGTGCCAGCAGTTTTGTCAGTCCTAATGAAAAACTGTTTTTT
TRBD1,TRBJ1-3,NA,15,TRBV19,CASSPWTGSGNTIYF,TGTGCCAGTAGCCCCTGGACAGGCTCTGGAAACACCATATATTTT
NA,TRBJ1-6,NA,14,TRBV6-8,CASSAAAADSPLHF,TGTGCCAGCAGTGCCGCAGCGGCAGATTCACCCCTCCACTTT
NA,TRBJ1-6,NA,17,TRBV7-2,CASSLRRDWATGSPLHF,TGTGCCAGCAGCTTAAGGAGGGACTGGGCCACGGGTTCACCCCTCCACTTT
NA,TRBJ1-1,NA,14,TRBV4-1,CASSQQGLVTEAFF,TGCGCCAGCAGCCAACAGGGGCTGGTCACTGAAGCTTTCTTT
NA,TRBJ1-3,NA,13,TRBV19,CASSRLGENTIYF,TGTGCCAGTAGTAGACTGGGAGAAAACACCATATATTTT
TRBD1,TRBJ1-2,NA,14,TRBV7-9,CASSLVGGDYGYTF,TGTGCCAGCAGCTTAGTAGGGGGCGACTATGGCTACACCTTC
TRBD1,TRBJ1-5,NA,14,TRBV12-5,CASGLGTGNQPQHF,TGTGCTAGTGGTCTAGGGACAGGGAATCAGCCCCAGCATTTT
NA,TRBJ1-2,NA,13,TRBV28,CASSLTPNYGYTF,TGTGCCAGCAGTTTGACACCTAACTATGGCTACACCTTC
NA,TRBJ1-2,NA,16,TRBV5-6,CASSLVAATEVKGYTF,TGTGCCAGCAGCTTGGTGGCAGCGACGGAGGTGAAAGGCTACACCTTC